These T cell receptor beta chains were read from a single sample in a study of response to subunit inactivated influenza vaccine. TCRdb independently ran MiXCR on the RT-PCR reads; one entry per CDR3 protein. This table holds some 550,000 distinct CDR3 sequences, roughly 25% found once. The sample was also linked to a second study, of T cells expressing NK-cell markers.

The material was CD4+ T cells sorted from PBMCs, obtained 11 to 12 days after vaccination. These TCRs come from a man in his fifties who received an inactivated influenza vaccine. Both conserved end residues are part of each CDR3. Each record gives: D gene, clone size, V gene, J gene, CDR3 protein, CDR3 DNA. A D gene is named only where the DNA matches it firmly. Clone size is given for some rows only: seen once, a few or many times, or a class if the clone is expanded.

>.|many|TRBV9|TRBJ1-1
CASSPSAMIAFF
TGTGCCAGCAGCCCTTCGGCAATGATCGCTTTCTTT
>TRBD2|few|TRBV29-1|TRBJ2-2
CSVSGRGARTGELFF
TGCAGCGTAAGCGGGCGGGGGGCAAGGACCGGGGAGCTGTTTTTT
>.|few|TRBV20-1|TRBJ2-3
CSAPERQASQWGTQYF
TGCAGTGCTCCCGAGCGACAGGCTAGCCAGTGGGGTACGCAGTATTTT
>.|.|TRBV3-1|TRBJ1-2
CASSFKGNYGYTF
TGTGCCAGCAGCTTCAAGGGGAACTATGGCTACACCTTC
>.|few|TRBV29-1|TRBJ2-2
CSVVGSGTGELFF
TGCAGCGTTGTGGGGTCTGGAACCGGGGAGCTGTTTTTT
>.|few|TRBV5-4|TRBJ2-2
CASSLAGRGTGELFF
TGTGCCAGCAGCTTGGCCGGCAGGGGCACCGGGGAGCTGTTTTTT
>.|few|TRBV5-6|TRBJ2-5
CASSLTSIQETQYF
TGTGCCAGCAGCTTGACTAGCATACAAGAGACCCAGTACTTC
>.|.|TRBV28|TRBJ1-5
CASSSTDPQPQHF
TGTGCCAGCAGTTCGACCGATCCACAGCCCCAGCATTTT
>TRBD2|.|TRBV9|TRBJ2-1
CASSRRDYQYNEQFF
TGTGCCAGCAGCAGACGGGACTACCAATACAATGAGCAGTTCTTC
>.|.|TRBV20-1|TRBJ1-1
CSARGGFRGAKTWAEAFF
TGCAGTGCTAGAGGAGGATTTAGGGGGGCGAAGACCTGGGCTGAAGCTTTCTTT
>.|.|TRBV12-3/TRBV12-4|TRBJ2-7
CASSLNPPFGNTYEQYF
TGTGCCAGCAGTTTGAATCCCCCCTTCGGTAATACCTACGAGCAGTACTTC
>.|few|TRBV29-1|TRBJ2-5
CSVAPTVKETQYF
TGCAGCGTTGCCCCGACAGTAAAAGAGACCCAGTACTTC
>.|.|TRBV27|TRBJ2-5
CASSAGLSFQETQYF
TGTGCCAGCAGTGCGGGACTGTCCTTCCAAGAGACCCAGTACTTC
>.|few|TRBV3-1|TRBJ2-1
CASSSRGAIYNEQFF
TGTGCCAGCAGCTCTCGAGGAGCGATCTACAATGAGCAGTTCTTC
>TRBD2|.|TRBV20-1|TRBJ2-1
CSANWAGGFNEQFF
TGCAGTGCAAATTGGGCGGGAGGGTTCAATGAGCAGTTCTTC
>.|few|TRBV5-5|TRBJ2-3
CASSAFRGSSTDTQYF
TGTGCCAGCAGTGCGTTTAGGGGGTCGAGCACAGATACGCAGTATTTT
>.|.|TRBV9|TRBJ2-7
CASSVNSVGLGEQYF
TGTGCCAGCAGCGTGAACTCCGTGGGGCTGGGGGAGCAGTACTTC
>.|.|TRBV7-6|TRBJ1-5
CASSLLVRGSNQPQHF
TGTGCCAGCAGCTTATTGGTTAGGGGTAGCAATCAGCCCCAGCATTTT
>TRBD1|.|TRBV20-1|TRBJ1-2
CSARSGTGGYTF
TGCAGTGCTAGATCCGGGACAGGTGGCTACACCTTC
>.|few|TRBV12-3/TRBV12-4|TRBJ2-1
CASSGKTELNEQFF
TGTGCCAGCAGTGGAAAGACAGAGTTAAATGAGCAGTTCTTC
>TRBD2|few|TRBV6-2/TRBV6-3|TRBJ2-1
CASSRMTPGLAGLNEQFF
TGTGCCAGCAGTAGAATGACTCCGGGACTAGCGGGACTGAATGAGCAGTTCTTC
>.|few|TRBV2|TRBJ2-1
CASSGSWGNEQFF
TGTGCCAGCAGTGGTTCTTGGGGAAATGAGCAGTTCTTC
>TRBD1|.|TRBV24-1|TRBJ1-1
CATSDLLGDRVFVSEAFF
TGTGCCACCAGTGATTTGCTTGGGGACAGGGTGTTTGTTAGTGAAGCTTTCTTT
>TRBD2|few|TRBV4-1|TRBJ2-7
CASSQGHPPGSGGTYEQYF
TGCGCCAGCAGCCAAGGTCATCCCCCCGGCTCGGGGGGAACCTACGAGCAGTACTTC